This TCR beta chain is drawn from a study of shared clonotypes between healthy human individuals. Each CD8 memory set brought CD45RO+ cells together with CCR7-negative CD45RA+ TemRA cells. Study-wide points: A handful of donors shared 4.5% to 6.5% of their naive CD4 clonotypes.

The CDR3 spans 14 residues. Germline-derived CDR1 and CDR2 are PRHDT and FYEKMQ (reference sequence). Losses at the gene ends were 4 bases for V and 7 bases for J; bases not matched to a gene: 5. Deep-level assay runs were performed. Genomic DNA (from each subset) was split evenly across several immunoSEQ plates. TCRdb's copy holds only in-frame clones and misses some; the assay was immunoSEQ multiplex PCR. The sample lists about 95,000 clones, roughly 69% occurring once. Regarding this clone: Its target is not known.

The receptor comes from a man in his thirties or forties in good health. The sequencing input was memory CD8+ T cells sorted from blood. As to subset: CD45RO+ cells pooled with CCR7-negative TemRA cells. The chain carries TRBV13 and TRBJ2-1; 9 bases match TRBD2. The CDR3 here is CASSSAGGGNEQFF. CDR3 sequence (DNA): TGTGCCAGCAGCTCGGCGGGAGGGGGGAATGAGCAGTTCTTC.